The 8 T cell receptor beta chains reported below all come from one sample, sequenced in a study of blood T cells in healthy people across ages. Then a second PCR, running about 6 to 12 cycles, was carried out with a sample-barcoded 5' primer and a J-beta primer mix. TCRdb reanalysed the 5' RACE reads using MiXCR and keeps one entry per CDR3 protein. The sample holds about 1.6 million distinct CDR3 sequences; 30% to 35% are singletons and the top ten take 10% to 12%. The sample comprised blood. The receptors were sampled from a woman in her thirties in good health.

This clonotype was picked up a small number of times. J is TRBJ2-1 and V is TRBV12-3 or TRBV12-4; 7 nucleotides line up with TRBD1. The CDR3 runs to 14 residues. V gave up 7 bases and J gave up 4 bases; unmatched junction bases: 7. The CDR3 nucleotides read TGTGCCAGCACTCCGAGGGGGCGGTACAATGAGCAGTTCTTC. Protein: CASTPRGRYNEQFF.

J is TRBJ1-6 and V is TRBV15, with 7 nucleotides matching TRBD1. The V segment lost 2 bases and the J segment 10 bases; nucleotides outside the gene matches: 11. This CDR3 has 16 amino acids. Germline CDR1 LNHNV, CDR2 YYDKDF (reference sequence). Here the CDR3 DNA reads TGTGCCACCAGCAGACCAGGGGGGGGCCCTGGGTCACCCCTCCACTTT. Translation gives CATSRPGGGPGSPLHF.

The chain links TRBV20-1 to TRBJ1-5; 7 positions agree with TRBD1. Germline CDR1 reads DFQATT; CDR2 reads SNEGSKA (reference sequence). Trimming removed 3 bases from V and 0 bases from J; junction bases left unmatched: 8. This CDR3 has 16 amino acids. The CDR3 nucleotides read TGCAGTGCTAGCCTCCGAGGGACAGCTAGCAATCAGCCCCAGCATTTT. Residues: CSASLRGTASNQPQHF.

A word on this clonotype: A much larger clone lies one base from this, so it may be a read error. The gene calls are TRBV7-2 and TRBJ2-5, with TRBD2 as a possible D gene (7 bases). There are 13 residues in the CDR3. Trimming pared 5 bases from V and 11 bases from J, leaving 18 bases between. Germline V gene lookup returns CDR1 SGHTA and CDR2 FQGNSA. The CDR3 DNA follows: TGTGCCAGCAGCGAGGGGGGGGGCTGGGAGCAGTACTTC. Translating it yields CASSEGGGWEQYF.

The rearrangement links TRBV20-1 to TRBJ2-1, with D unclear. This CDR3 has 15 amino acids. The germline V gene encodes CDR1 DFQATT and CDR2 SNEGSKA (reference sequence). Trimming left V 6 bases short and J 4 bases short, with 19 bases between. CDR3 nucleotide sequence: TGCAGTGCCAGCAGTTACTCGAGCGTATACAATGAGCAGTTCTTC. The encoded protein is CSASSYSSVYNEQFF.

J is TRBJ2-1 and V is TRBV6-6, with D perhaps TRBD1 (6 bases). CDR3 length equals 14 residues. Germline assignment: CDR1 MNHNY and CDR2 SVGAGI (reference sequence). V dropped 6 bases and J dropped 7 bases, with 16 bases sitting between them. The DNA for the CDR3 is TGTGCCAGCAGATCCACGGGGACATGGAATGAGCAGTTCTTC. As protein: CASRSTGTWNEQFF.

This clonotype came up a few times. The chain carries TRBV20-1 and TRBJ2-2, with TRBD1 as a possible D gene (5 bases). With 3 bases removed from V and 1 base from J, the gap between germline ends came to 15 bases. CDR1 DFQATT and CDR2 SNEGSKA come from the germline V gene (reference sequence). The CDR3 spans 16 residues. CDR3 bases: TGCAGTGCTAGGGCCTCGTCAGGGAAGAACACCGGGGAGCTGTTTTTT. Translated, it gives CSARASSGKNTGELFF.

There are many counts of this clonotype. The V gene is TRBV12-3 or TRBV12-4, the J gene TRBJ1-1; the D gene is possibly TRBD1 (6 bases). V lost 3 bases and J 4 bases, leaving 9 bases between the germline ends. There are 13 residues in the CDR3. CDR3 coding DNA: TGTGCCAGCAGTTTCGGGGGCCCCACTGAAGCTTTCTTT. The encoded protein is CASSFGGPTEAFF.